This paragraph reports one T cell receptor (beta chain). Its antigen is still unknown. The data are from a study of resident and recirculating memory T cells in vitiligo. Study conclusions and caveats: Vitiligo lesions lacked a unique dominant clone, and clonality varied.

CDR1 is KGHSH and CDR2 is LQKENI in the germline V gene. The CDR3 extends over 17 amino acids. Trimming at V came to 1 base and at J to 4 bases, leaving 8 bases not matched to a gene. This table comes from immunoSEQ multiplex PCR, and its TCRdb copy is limited to in-frame clones, with some not included. The table shows roughly 80,000 clones, with about 92% occurring only once. The genes are TRBV18 and TRBJ2-7; 12 bases are shared with TRBD1. The sequenced sample consisted of blood. The receptor was isolated from a male donor with vitiligo. This chain's CDR3 is CASSPQEWGQGAYEQYF. DNA for the CDR3: TGTGCCAGCTCACCACAGGAATGGGGACAGGGGGCTTACGAGCAGTACTTC. Supplemented by reference TRBV18 and TRBJ2-7, the full variable domain reads NAGVMQNPRHLVRRRGQEARLRCSPMKGHSHVYWYRQLPEEGLKFMVYLQKENIIDESGMPKERFSAEFPKEGPSILRIQQVVRGDSAAYFCASSPQEWGQGAYEQYFGPGTRLTVT.